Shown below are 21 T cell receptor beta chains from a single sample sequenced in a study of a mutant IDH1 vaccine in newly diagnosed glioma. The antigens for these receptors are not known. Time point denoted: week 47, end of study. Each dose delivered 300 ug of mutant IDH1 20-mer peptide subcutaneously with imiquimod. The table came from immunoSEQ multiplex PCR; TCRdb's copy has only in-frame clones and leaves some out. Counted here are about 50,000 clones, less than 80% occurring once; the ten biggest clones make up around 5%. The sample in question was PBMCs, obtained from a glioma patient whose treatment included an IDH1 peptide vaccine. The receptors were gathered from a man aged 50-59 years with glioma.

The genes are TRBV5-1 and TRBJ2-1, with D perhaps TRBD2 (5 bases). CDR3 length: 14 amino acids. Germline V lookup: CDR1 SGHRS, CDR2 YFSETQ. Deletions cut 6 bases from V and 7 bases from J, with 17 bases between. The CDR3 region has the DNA TGCGCCAGCAAGGAGGACTCCTGGACGAATGAGCAGTTCTTC. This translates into CASKEDSWTNEQFF.

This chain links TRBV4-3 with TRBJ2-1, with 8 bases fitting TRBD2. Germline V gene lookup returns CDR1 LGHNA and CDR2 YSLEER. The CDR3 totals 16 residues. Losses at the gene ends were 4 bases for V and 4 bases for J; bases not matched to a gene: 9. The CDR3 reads CASSREGGGSYNEQFF. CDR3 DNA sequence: TGCGCCAGCAGCCGAGAAGGCGGGGGGTCTTACAATGAGCAGTTCTTC.

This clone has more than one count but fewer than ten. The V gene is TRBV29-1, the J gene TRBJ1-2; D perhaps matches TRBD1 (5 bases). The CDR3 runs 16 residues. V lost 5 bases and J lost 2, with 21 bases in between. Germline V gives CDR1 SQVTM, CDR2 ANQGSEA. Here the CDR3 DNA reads TGCAGCGTTCTCCCGGAGAGAGGGGTCCCAAACTATGGCTACACCTTC. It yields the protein CSVLPERGVPNYGYTF.

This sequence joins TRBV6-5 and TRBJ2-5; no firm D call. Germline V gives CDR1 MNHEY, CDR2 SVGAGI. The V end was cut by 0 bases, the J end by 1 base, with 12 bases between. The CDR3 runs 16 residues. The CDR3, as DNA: TGTGCCAGCAGTTACTCAATGGGTTTAGGCCAAGAGACCCAGTACTTC. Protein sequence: CASSYSMGLGQETQYF.

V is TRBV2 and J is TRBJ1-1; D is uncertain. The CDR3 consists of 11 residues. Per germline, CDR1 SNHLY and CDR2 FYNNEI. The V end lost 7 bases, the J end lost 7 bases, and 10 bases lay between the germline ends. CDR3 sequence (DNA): TGTGCCAGCAATACGGCCGGTGAAGCTTTCTTT. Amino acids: CASNTAGEAFF.

CDR3 coding DNA: TGTGCCAGCAGCTTTCCGGGACAGGGCCCCTATGGCTACACCTTC. Its protein is CASSFPGQGPYGYTF. V is TRBV5-4 and J is TRBJ1-2; 9 bases are a match to TRBD1. This CDR3 has 15 amino acids. J was trimmed by 4 bases and V by 2 bases; bases with no gene match: 6. Germline CDR1 reads SGHNT; CDR2 reads YYREEE (reference sequence).

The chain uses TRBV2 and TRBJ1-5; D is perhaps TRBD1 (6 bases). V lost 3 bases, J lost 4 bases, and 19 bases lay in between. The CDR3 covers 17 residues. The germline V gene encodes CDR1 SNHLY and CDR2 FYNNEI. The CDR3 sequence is CASSEWSQGPSNQPQHF. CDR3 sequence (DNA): TGTGCCAGCAGTGAGTGGAGTCAGGGGCCTTCAAATCAGCCCCAGCATTTT.

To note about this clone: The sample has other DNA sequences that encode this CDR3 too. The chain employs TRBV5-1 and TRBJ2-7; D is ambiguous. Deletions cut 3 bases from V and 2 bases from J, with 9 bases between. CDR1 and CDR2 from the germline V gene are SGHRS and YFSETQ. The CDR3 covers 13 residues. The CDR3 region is CASSSDGPYEQYF. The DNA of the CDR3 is TGCGCCAGCAGCTCGGACGGGCCCTACGAGCAGTACTTC.

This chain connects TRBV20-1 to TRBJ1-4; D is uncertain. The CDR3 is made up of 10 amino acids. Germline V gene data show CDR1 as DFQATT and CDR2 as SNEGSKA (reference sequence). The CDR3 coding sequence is TGCAGCGCGAAGAGGGAAAAACTGTTTTTT. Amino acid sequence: CSAKREKLFF.

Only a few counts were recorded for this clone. The CDR3 sequence: CASSDGGAYLNTEAFF. CDR3 DNA: TGTGCCAGCAGTGACGGGGGGGCGTATTTGAACACTGAAGCTTTCTTT. The J gene is TRBJ1-1, the V gene TRBV2, with D tentatively TRBD1 (6 bases). This CDR3 has 16 amino acids. V was trimmed by 3 bases and J by 0 bases, leaving 14 bases between them. CDR1 SNHLY and CDR2 FYNNEI come from the germline V gene.

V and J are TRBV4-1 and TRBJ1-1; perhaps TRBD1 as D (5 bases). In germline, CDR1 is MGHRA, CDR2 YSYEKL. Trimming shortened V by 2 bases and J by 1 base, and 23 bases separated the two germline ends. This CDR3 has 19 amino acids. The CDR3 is CASSQSRGLSARGNTEAFF. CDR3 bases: TGCGCCAGCAGCCAAAGTAGGGGCCTATCGGCGCGCGGGAACACTGAAGCTTTCTTT.

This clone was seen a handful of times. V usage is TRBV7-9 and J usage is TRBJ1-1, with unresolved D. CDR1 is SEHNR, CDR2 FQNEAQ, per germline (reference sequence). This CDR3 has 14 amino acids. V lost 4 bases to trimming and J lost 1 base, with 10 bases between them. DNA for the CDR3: TGTGCCAGCAGCTCCGGACGGGCGAACACTGAAGCTTTCTTT. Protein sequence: CASSSGRANTEAFF.

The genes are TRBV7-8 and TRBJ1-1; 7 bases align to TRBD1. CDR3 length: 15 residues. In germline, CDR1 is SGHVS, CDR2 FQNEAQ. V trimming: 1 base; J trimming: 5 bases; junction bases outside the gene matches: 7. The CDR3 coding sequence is TGTGCCAGCAGCTTAGAGGGGGCGGGGGGGACTGAAGCTTTCTTT. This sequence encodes CASSLEGAGGTEAFF.

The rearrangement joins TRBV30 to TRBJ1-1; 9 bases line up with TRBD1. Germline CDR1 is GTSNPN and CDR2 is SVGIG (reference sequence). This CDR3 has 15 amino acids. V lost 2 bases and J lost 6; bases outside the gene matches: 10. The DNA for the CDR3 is TGTGCCTGGAGTCGAGCCGGGACAGGGTATGCTGAAGCTTTCTTT. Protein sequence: CAWSRAGTGYAEAFF.

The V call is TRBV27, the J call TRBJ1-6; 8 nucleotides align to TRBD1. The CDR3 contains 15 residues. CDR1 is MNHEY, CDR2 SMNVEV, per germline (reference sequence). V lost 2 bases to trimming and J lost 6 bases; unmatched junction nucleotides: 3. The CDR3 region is CASSLTTGVNSPLHF. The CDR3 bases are TGTGCCAGCAGTTTAACGACAGGGGTTAATTCACCCCTCCACTTT.

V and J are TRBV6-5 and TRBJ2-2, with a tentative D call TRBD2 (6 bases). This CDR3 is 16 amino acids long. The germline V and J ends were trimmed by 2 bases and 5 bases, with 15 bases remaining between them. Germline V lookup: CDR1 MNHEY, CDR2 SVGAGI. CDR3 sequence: CASSYTRLGGTGELFF. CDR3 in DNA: TGTGCCAGCAGTTACACCCGACTAGGAGGGACCGGGGAGCTGTTTTTT.

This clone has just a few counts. DNA for the CDR3: TGTGCCAGCAGTCAACAGGGGGCGGATCAGCCCCAGCATTTT. Its protein product is CASSQQGADQPQHF. This chain connects TRBV6-5 to TRBJ1-5, with 9 bases fitting TRBD1. This CDR3 is built from 14 residues. Germline loops: CDR1 MNHEY, CDR2 SVGAGI. V was clipped by 5 bases and J by 5 bases; unmatched bases: 4.

CDR3 in DNA: TGTGCCAGCTCTAAAGGGGCGCTCCAAGAGACCCAGTACTTC. It codes for CASSKGALQETQYF. The genes are TRBV6-1 and TRBJ2-5, with D tentatively TRBD1 (5 bases). The V end was cut by 8 bases, the J end by 1 base, with 14 bases between. The CDR3 sequence is 14 residues long. Per germline, CDR1 MNHNS and CDR2 SASEGT.

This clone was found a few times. This CDR3 reads CASSPRGETQYF. The CDR3 bases are TGTGCCAGCAGTCCGAGGGGAGAGACCCAGTACTTC. V usage is TRBV27 and J usage is TRBJ2-5; possibly TRBD1 or TRBD2 for D (5 bases each). The CDR3 length is 12 residues. The germline V and J ends were trimmed by 5 bases and 4 bases, with 8 bases remaining between them. The germline V gene encodes CDR1 MNHEY and CDR2 SMNVEV (reference sequence).

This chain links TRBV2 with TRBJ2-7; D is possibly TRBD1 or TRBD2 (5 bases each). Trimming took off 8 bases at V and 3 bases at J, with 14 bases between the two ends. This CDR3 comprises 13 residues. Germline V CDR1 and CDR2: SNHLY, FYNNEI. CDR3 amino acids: CASLRDGDYEQYF. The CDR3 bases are TGTGCCAGCCTCCGGGACGGTGACTACGAGCAGTACTTC.

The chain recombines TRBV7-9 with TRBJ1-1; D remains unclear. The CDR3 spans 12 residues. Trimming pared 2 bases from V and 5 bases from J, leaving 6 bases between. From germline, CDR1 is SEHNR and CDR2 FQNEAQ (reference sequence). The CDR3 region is CASSLLGTEAFF. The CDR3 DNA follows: TGTGCCAGCAGCTTACTGGGGACTGAAGCTTTCTTT.